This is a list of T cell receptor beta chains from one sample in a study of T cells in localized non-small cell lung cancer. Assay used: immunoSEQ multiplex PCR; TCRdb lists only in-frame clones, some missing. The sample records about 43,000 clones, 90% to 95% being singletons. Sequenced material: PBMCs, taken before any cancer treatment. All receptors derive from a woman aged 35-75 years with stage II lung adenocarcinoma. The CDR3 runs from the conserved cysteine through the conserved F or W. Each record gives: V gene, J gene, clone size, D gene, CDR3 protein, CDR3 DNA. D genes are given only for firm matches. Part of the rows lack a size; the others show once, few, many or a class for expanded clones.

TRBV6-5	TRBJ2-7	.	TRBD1	CASSYGTGGSYEQYF	TGTGCCAGCAGCTACGGGACAGGGGGATCCTACGAGCAGTACTTC
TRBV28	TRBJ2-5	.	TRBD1	CASSLRDRVFTLTMIQETQYF	TGTGCCAGCAGTTTAAGGGACAGGGTATTTACACTCACCATGATCCAAGAGACCCAGTACTTC
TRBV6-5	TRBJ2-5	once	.	CASSPRRETQYF	TGTGCCAGCAGTCCTAGGCGAGAGACCCAGTACTTC
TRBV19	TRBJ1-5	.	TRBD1	CASSIKETGSNQPQHF	TGTGCCAGTAGTATAAAAGAGACAGGGTCCAATCAGCCCCAGCATTTT
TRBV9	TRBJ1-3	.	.	CASSEMGTVGNTIYF	TGTGCCAGCAGCGAGATGGGGACGGTCGGAAACACCATATATTTT
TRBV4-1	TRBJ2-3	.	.	CASGSYTDTQYF	TGCGCCAGCGGGAGTTACACAGATACGCAGTATTTT
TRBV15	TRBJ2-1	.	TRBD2	CATSRDRLAVNNEQFF	TGTGCCACCAGCAGAGATAGACTAGCGGTAAACAATGAGCAGTTCTTC
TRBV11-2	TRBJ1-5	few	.	CASSDGLNQPQHF	TGTGCCAGCAGCGACGGGCTCAATCAGCCCCAGCATTTT
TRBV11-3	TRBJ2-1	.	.	CASSLNLYNEQFF	TGTGCCAGCAGCTTAAACTTGTACAATGAGCAGTTCTTC
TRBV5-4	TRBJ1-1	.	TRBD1	CASSEGATEAFF	TGTGCCAGCAGCGAGGGGGCAACTGAAGCTTTCTTT
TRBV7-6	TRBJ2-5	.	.	CASSPPALGEETQYF	TGTGCCAGCAGCCCACCAGCGTTGGGGGAAGAGACCCAGTACTTC
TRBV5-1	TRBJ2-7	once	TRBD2	CASKLSGTGTYEQYF	TGCGCCAGCAAACTGAGCGGGACGGGCACCTACGAGCAGTACTTC
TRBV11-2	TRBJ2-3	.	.	CASSPLKDTQYF	TGTGCCAGCAGCCCTTTAAAAGATACGCAGTATTTT
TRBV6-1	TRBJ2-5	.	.	CASSGSSGWQETQYF	TGTGCCAGCAGTGGTTCCTCAGGTTGGCAAGAGACCCAGTACTTC
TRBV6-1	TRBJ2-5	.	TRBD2	CASKLAGGETQYF	TGTGCCAGCAAGCTAGCGGGAGGGGAGACCCAGTACTTC
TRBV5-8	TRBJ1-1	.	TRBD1	CASSTRTGIGAEAFF	TGTGCCAGCAGCACTCGGACAGGGATTGGGGCTGAAGCTTTCTTT
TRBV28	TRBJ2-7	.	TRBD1	CASRKPDRGPEQYF	TGTGCCAGCAGGAAACCGGACAGGGGGCCCGAGCAGTACTTC
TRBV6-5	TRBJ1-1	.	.	CASSYGSPKTSEAFF	TGTGCCAGCAGTTACGGCTCACCAAAGACCTCTGAAGCTTTCTTT
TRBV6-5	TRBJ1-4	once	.	CATRRASNEKLFF	TGTGCCACCCGGAGAGCAAGCAATGAAAAACTGTTTTTT
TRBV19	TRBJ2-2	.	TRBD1	CASSIMGTANTGELFF	TGTGCCAGTAGTATAATGGGGACAGCGAACACCGGGGAGCTGTTTTTT
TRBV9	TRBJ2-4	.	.	CASSARPGVENIQYF	TGTGCCAGCAGCGCGCGCCCAGGGGTCGAAAACATTCAGTACTTC
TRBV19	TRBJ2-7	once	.	CASSIVRGNEQYF	TGTGCCAGTAGTATAGTCCGTGGGAACGAGCAGTACTTC
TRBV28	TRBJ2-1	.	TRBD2	CASRTSGRGNEQFF	TGTGCCAGCCGCACTAGCGGGAGAGGGAATGAGCAGTTCTTC
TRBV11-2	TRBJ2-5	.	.	CASSLLASLQETQYF	TGTGCCAGCAGCTTACTAGCCAGCCTCCAAGAGACCCAGTACTTC
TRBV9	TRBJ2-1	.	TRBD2	CASSQTSGLMDEQFF	TGTGCCAGCAGCCAGACTAGCGGGTTGATGGATGAGCAGTTCTTC
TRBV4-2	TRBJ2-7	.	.	CASSQDLRGYEQYF	TGTGCCAGCAGCCAAGATTTGCGCGGCTACGAGCAGTACTTC
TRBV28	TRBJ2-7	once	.	CASSLGPRGYEQYF	TGTGCCAGCAGTTTAGGTCCCCGAGGCTACGAGCAGTACTTC
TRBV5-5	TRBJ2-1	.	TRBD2	CASSTGGSYNEQFF	TGTGCCAGCTCAACGGGAGGTAGCTACAATGAGCAGTTCTTC
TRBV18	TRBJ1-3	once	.	CASSPGTFSGNTIYF	TGTGCCAGCTCACCAGGAACATTCTCTGGAAACACCATATATTTT
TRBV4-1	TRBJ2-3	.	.	CASSRDTDTQYF	TGCGCCAGCAGCCGGGACACAGATACGCAGTATTTT
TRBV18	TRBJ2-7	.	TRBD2	CASSPGLAVYEQYF	TGTGCCAGCTCACCCGGACTAGCGGTCTACGAGCAGTACTTC
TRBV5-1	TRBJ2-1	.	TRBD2	CASSLVSGTSGRELFF	TGCGCCAGCAGCTTGGTTTCTGGGACTAGCGGTCGTGAACTGTTCTTC
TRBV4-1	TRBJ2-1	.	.	CASSHPGLNEQFF	TGCGCCAGCAGCCATCCGGGACTCAATGAGCAGTTCTTC
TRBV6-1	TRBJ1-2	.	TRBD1	CASSEGTGPNNYGYTF	TGTGCCAGCAGTGAAGGGACAGGCCCTAATAACTATGGCTACACCTTC
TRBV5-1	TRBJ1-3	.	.	CASSFTGRTSGNTIYF	TGCGCCAGCAGCTTCACTGGACGGACCTCTGGAAACACCATATATTTT